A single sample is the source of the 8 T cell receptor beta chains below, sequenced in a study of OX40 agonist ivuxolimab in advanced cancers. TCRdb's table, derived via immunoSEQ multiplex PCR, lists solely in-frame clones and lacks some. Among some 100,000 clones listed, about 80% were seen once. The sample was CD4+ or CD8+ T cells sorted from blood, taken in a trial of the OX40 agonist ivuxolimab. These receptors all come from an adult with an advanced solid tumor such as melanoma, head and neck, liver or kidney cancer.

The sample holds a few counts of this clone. DNA for the CDR3: TGTGCTAGTGGTTTGGAGAGCAATCAGCCCCAGCATTTT. It is translated as CASGLESNQPQHF. The rearrangement uses TRBV12-5 and TRBJ1-5; D uncertain. The V gene's germline CDR1 is LGHNT and CDR2 FRNRAP. V was pared by 1 base and J by 1 base, with 2 bases between. The CDR3 consists of 13 residues.

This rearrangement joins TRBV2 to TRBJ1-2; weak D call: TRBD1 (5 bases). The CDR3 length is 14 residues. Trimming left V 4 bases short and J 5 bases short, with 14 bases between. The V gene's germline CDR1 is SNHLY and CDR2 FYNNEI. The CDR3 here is CASSGVGRAYGYTF. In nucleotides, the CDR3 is TGTGCCAGCAGTGGGGTGGGACGGGCATATGGCTACACCTTC.

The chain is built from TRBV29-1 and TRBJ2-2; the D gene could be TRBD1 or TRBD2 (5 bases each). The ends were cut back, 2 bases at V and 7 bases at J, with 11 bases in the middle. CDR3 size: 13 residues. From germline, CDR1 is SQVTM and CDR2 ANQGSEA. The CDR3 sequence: CSVESRAGGELFF. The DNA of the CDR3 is TGCAGCGTTGAAAGCAGGGCGGGCGGGGAGCTGTTTTTT.

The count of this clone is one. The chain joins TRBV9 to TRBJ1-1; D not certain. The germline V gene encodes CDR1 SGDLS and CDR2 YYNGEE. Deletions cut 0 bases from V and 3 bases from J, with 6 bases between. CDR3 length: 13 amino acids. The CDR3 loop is CASSVGPDTEAFF. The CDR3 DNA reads TGTGCCAGCAGCGTAGGGCCGGACACTGAAGCTTTCTTT. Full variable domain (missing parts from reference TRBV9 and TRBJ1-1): DSGVTQTPKHLITATGQRVTLRCSPRSGDLSVYWYQQSLDQGLQFLIQYYNGEERAKGNILERFSAQQFPDLHSELNLSSLELGDSALYFCASSVGPDTEAFFGQGTRLTVV.

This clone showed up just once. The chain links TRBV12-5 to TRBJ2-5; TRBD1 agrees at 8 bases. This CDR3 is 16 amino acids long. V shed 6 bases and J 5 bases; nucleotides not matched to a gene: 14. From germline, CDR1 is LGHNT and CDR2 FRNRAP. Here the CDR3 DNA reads TGTGCTAGTGGCCTGACGGACAGGGAGGCAGAGGAGACCCAGTACTTC. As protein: CASGLTDREAEETQYF.

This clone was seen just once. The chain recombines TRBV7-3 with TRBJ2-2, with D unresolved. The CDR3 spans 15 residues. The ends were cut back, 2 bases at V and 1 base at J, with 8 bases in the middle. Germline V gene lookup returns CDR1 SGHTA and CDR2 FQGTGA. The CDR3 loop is CASSLVAGNTGELFF. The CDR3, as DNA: TGTGCCAGCAGCTTAGTGGCTGGGAACACCGGGGAGCTGTTTTTT.

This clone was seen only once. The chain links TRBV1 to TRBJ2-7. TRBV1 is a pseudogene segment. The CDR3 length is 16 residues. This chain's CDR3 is CTSSQEGGTQVYEQYF. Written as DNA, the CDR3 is TGCACCAGCAGCCAAGAAGGTGGGACCCAGGTTTACGAGCAGTACTTC.

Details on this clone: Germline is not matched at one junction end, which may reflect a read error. The CDR3 nucleotides are TGCGCCAGCAGCCAAGGATTCGAGGAGTACTTC. Translation: CASSQGFEEYF. The chain is built from TRBV4-3 and TRBJ2-7; D unresolved. In germline, CDR1 is LGHNA, CDR2 YSLEER. The CDR3 has 11 amino acids.